These 8 T cell receptor beta chains came from one sample sequenced in a study of PD-1 blockade in mismatch repair-deficient tumors. This table comes from immunoSEQ multiplex PCR, and its TCRdb copy is limited to in-frame clones, with some not included. The data contain around 18,000 clones, roughly 84% of them singletons. The material was PBMCs, obtained approximately five months after starting pembrolizumab. The receptors shown here come from an adult with mismatch repair-deficient cancer.

This clone has just a few counts. The chain combines TRBV4-1 with TRBJ2-7, with D possibly TRBD1 on 6 matching bases. This CDR3 contains 16 residues. V lost 1 base to trimming and J lost 7 bases, with 20 bases between them. CDR1 MGHRA and CDR2 YSYEKL come from the germline V gene. The CDR3 DNA reads as TGCGCCAGCAGCCAAGTGGTCAGGACAGCCCTTGGGGAGCAGTACTTC. Translated, it gives CASSQVVRTALGEQYF.

The J gene is TRBJ1-4, the V gene TRBV18, with unresolved D. Trimming took off 6 bases at V and 8 bases at J, with 10 bases between the two ends. This CDR3 is 12 amino acids long. Germline V gene lookup returns CDR1 KGHSH and CDR2 LQKENI. CDR3 residues: CASSELKEKLFF. The CDR3 bases are TGTGCCAGCTCGGAGTTGAAGGAAAAACTGTTTTTT.

V is TRBV9 and J is TRBJ2-7; D ambiguous. The germline gives CDR1 SGDLS, CDR2 YYNGEE. V lost 4 bases and J lost 0, with 11 bases in between. This CDR3 is 14 amino acids long. The CDR3 loop reads CASSLELDSYEQYF. In nucleotides, the CDR3 is TGTGCCAGCAGCCTCGAGCTAGACTCCTACGAGCAGTACTTC.

The V call is TRBV5-1, the J call TRBJ2-6, with 9 nucleotides matching TRBD1. V shed 1 base, J shed 1 base, and the junction held 6 bases outside the gene matches. There are 18 residues in the CDR3. Germline V gene sequence: CDR1 SGHRS, CDR2 YFSETQ. CDR3 nucleotides: TGCGCCAGCAGCTTGTGGGACAGGGTGGAGTCTGGGGCCAACGTCCTGACTTTC. Its translation: CASSLWDRVESGANVLTF.

The rearrangement links TRBV7-3 to TRBJ2-7, with no clear D. Between the trimmed V and J ends, which lost 3 bases and 5 bases, there was a span of 8 bases. CDR1 SGHTA and CDR2 FQGTGA come from the germline V gene. The CDR3 extends over 12 amino acids. The CDR3 region has the DNA TGTGCCAGCAGCTTGTCACACCACGAGCAGTACTTC. Its translation: CASSLSHHEQYF.

This chain connects TRBV5-6 to TRBJ1-2; a possible D gene is TRBD1 (6 bases). The CDR3 sequence is 13 residues long. V dropped 5 bases and J dropped 4 bases, with 12 bases sitting between them. The germline V gene has CDR1 SGHDT and CDR2 YYEEEE. The CDR3 spells CASRPGQTYGYTF. DNA for the CDR3: TGTGCCAGCAGGCCTGGACAGACCTATGGCTACACCTTC.

This chain uses TRBV5-8 with TRBJ2-5; the D gene is possibly TRBD2 (6 bases). Germline V gene data show CDR1 as SGHTS and CDR2 as YDEGEE. This CDR3 contains 14 residues. The V and J ends lost 2 bases and 2 bases respectively, with 10 bases between them. CDR3 region: CASSFRTTQETQYF. The CDR3 nucleotides read TGTGCCAGCAGCTTTCGGACTACACAAGAGACCCAGTACTTC.

V and J are TRBV13 and TRBJ2-1; 12 nucleotides agree with TRBD2. This CDR3 is built from 19 residues. Germline CDR1 reads PRHDT; CDR2 reads FYEKMQ (reference sequence). The junction had 12 bases not matched to a gene; V was cut back by 2 bases and J by 4 bases. As DNA, the CDR3 is TGTGCCAGCAGCTTATTGGCTAGCGGGAGGGCCACTTTTTACAATGAGCAGTTCTTC. It encodes CASSLLASGRATFYNEQFF. Full variable domain (missing parts from reference TRBV13 and TRBJ2-1): AAGVIQSPRHLIKEKRETATLKCYPIPRHDTVYWYQQGPGQDPQFLISFYEKMQSDKGSIPDRFSAQQFSDYHSELNMSSLELGDSALYFCASSLLASGRATFYNEQFFGPGTRLTVL.